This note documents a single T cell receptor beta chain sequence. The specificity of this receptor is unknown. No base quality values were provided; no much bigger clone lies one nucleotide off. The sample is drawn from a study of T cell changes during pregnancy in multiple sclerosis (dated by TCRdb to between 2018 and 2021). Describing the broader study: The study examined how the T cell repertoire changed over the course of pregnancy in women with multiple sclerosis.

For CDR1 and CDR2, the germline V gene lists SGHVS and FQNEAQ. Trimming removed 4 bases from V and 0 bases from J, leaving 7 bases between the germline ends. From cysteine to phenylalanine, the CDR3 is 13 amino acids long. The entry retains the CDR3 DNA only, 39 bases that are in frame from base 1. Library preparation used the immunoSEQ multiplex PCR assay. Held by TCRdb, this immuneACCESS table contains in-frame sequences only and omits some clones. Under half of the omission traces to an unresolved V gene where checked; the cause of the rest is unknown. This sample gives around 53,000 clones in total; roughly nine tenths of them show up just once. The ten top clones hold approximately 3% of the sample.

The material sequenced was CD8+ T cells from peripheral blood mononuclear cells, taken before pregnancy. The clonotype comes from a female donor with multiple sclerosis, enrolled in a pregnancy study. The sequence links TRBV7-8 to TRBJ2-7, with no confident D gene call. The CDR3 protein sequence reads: CASSYGSSYEQYF. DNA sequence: TGTGCCAGCAGCTATGGTAGCTCCTACGAGCAGTACTTC.